This TCR beta chain derives from a study of post-analysis software for immune sequencing data. For the study at large: Recorded disease courses covered relapsing-remitting, secondary progressive and progressive-relapsing multiple sclerosis. Some patients had no subtype annotation.

Study-wide results and caveats: Comparison of patients with controls showed five or six TRBV segments more frequent in patients, TRBV5-6, TRBV5-1 and TRBV20-1 among them. The normalized Chao1 diversity of multiple sclerosis patients was significantly lower than that of controls.

The authors incorporated unique molecular identifiers into the TCR beta cDNA libraries. Out of roughly 0.85 to 10 million T cells, a few hundred thousand cDNA molecules were generated. TCRdb re-analysed the PCR reads in MiXCR, keeping a single row per CDR3 protein. The profile covers around 400,000 distinct CDR3 sequences, with about a third appearing a single time and around 15% taken by the ten largest. V lost 1 base and J lost 8, with 12 bases in between. The CDR3 consists of 14 residues. The germline gives CDR1 SGHTA, CDR2 FQGNSA. A word on this clonotype: The antigen remains unidentified.

The clonotype originates from a girl between 5 and 17 years old with multiple sclerosis. The V gene is TRBV7-2, the J gene TRBJ2-4; D may be TRBD2 (6 bases). The material sequenced was blood. For the CDR3, the DNA is TGTGCCAGCAGCTTAGTAATGGGGGGTGACATTCAGTACTTC. Protein: CASSLVMGGDIQYF.